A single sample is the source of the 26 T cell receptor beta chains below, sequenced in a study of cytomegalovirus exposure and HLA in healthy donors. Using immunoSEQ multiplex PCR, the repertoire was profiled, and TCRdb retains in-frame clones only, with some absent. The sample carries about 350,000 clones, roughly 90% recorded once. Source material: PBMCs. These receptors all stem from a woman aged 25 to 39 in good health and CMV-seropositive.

In DNA, the CDR3 is TGCGCCAGCAGCTTGGGACAGCAAAAGGACACCATATATTTT. This sequence encodes CASSLGQQKDTIYF. The chain is built from TRBV5-1 and TRBJ1-3; tentatively, D is TRBD1 (5 bases). The V end was cut by 0 bases, the J end by 8 bases, with 12 bases between. The V gene's germline CDR1 is SGHRS and CDR2 YFSETQ. The CDR3 runs to 14 residues.

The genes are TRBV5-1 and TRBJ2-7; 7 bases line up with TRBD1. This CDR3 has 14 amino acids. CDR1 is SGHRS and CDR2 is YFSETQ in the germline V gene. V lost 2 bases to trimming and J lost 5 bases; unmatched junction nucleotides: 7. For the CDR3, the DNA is TGCGCCAGCAGCTTACGTCAGGGGGTGGACGAGCAGTACTTC. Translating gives CASSLRQGVDEQYF. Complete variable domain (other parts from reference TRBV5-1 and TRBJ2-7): KAGVTQTPRYLIKTRGQQVTLSCSPISGHRSVSWYQQTPGQGLQFLFEYFSETQRNKGNFPGRFSGRQFSNSRSEMNVSTLELGDSALYLCASSLRQGVDEQYFGPGTRLTVT.

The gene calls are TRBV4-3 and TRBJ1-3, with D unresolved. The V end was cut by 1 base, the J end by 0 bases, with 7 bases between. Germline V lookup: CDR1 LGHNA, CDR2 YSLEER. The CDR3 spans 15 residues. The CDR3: CASSQGQFSGNTIYF. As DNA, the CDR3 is TGCGCCAGCAGCCAAGGGCAGTTCTCTGGAAACACCATATATTTT.

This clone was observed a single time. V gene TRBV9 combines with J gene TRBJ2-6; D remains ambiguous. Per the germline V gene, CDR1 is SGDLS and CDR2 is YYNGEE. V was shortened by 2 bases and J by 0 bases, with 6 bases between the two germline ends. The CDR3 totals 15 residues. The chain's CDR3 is CASSVFGSGANVLTF. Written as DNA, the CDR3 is TGTGCCAGCAGCGTTTTCGGCTCTGGGGCCAACGTCCTGACTTTC.

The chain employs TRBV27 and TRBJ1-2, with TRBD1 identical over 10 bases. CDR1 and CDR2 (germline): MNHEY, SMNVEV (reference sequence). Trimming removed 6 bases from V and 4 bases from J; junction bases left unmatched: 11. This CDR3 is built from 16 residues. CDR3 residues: CASSTDRGKESYGYTF. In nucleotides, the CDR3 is TGTGCCAGCAGCACGGACAGGGGGAAGGAGTCCTATGGCTACACCTTC.

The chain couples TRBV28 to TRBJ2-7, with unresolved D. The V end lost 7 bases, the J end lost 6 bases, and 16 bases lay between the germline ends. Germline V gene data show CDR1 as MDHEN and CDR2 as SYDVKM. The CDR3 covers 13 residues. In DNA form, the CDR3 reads TGTGCCAGCACCTATGGCAAAAGCTCCGAGCAGTACTTC. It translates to CASTYGKSSEQYF. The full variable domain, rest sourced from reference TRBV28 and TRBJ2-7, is DVKVTQSSRYLVKRTGEKVFLECVQDMDHENMFWYRQDPGLGLRLIYFSYDVKMKEKGDIPEGYSVSREKKERFSLILESASTNQTSMYLCASTYGKSSEQYFGPGTRLTVT.

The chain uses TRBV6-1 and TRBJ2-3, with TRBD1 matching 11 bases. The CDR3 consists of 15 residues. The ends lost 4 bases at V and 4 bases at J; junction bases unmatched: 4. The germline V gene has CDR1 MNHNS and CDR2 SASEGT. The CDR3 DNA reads TGTGCCAGCAGTGCCGGGACAGGGGGGGCAGATACGCAGTATTTT. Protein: CASSAGTGGADTQYF.

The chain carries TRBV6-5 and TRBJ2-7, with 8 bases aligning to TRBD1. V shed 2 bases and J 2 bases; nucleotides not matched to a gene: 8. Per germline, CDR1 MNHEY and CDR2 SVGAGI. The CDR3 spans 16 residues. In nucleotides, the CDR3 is TGTGCCAGCAGTTACCCCGGACAGGGAGCTCCCTACGAGCAGTACTTC. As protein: CASSYPGQGAPYEQYF.

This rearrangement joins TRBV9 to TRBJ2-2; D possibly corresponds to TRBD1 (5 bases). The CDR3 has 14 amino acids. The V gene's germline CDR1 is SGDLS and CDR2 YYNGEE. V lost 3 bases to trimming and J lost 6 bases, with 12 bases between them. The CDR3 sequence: CASSASGAAGELFF. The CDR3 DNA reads TGTGCCAGCAGCGCCTCTGGGGCGGCCGGGGAGCTGTTTTTT.

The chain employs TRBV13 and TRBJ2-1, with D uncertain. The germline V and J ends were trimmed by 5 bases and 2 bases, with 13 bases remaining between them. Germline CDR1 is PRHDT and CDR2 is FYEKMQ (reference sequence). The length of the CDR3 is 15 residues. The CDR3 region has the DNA TGTGCCAGCAGCCCCGACGTTGGGACCTACAATGAGCAGTTCTTC. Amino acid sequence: CASSPDVGTYNEQFF.

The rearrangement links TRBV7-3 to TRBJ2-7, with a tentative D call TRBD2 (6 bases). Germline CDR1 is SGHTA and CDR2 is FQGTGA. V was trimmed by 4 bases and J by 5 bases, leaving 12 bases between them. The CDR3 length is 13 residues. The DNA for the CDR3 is TGTGCCAGCAGCTACCCGGGAGCTAACGAGCAGTACTTC. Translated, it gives CASSYPGANEQYF.

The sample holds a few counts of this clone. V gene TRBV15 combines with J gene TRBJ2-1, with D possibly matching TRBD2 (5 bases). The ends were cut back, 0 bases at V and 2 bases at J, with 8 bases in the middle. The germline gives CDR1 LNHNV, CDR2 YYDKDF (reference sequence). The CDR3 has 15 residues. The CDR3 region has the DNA TGTGCCACCAGCAGAGAAGCGGAGGCCTACAATGAGCAGTTCTTC. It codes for CATSREAEAYNEQFF.

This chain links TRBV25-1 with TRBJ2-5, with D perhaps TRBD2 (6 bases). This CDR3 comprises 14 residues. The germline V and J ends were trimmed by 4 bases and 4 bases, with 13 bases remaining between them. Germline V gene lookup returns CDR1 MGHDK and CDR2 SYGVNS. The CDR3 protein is CASSGREYRETQYF. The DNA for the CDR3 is TGTGCCAGCAGTGGACGGGAGTATAGAGAGACCCAGTACTTC. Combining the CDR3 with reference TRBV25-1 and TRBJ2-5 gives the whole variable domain EADIYQTPRYLVIGTGKKITLECSQTMGHDKMYWYQQDPGMELHLIHYSYGVNSTEKGDLSSESTVSRIRTEHFPLTLESARPSHTSQYLCASSGREYRETQYFGPGTRLLVL.

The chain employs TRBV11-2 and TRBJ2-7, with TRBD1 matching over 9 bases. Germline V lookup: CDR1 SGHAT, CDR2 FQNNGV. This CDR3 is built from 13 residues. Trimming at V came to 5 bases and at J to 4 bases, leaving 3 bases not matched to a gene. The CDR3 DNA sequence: TGTGCCAGCAGCCAGGGACAGGGTTACGAGCAGTACTTC. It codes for CASSQGQGYEQYF.

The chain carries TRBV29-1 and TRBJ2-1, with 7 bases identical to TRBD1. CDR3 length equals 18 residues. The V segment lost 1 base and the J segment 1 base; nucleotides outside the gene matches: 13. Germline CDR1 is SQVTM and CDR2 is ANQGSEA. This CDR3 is CSVEGRHNDRASYNEQFF. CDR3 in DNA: TGCAGCGTTGAAGGCCGCCACAACGACAGGGCATCCTACAATGAGCAGTTCTTC.

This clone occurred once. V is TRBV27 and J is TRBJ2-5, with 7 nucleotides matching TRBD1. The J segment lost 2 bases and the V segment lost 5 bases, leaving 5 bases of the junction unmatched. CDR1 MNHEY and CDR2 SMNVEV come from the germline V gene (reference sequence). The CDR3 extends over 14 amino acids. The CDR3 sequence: CASSPGDSQETQYF. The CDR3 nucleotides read TGTGCCAGCAGTCCCGGGGACAGTCAAGAGACCCAGTACTTC.

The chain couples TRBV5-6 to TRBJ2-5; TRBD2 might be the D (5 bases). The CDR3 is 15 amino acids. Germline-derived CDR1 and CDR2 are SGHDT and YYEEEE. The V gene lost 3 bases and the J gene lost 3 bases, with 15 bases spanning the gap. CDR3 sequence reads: CASSWAGGAEETQYF. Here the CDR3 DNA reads TGTGCCAGCAGCTGGGCTGGTGGAGCGGAAGAGACCCAGTACTTC.

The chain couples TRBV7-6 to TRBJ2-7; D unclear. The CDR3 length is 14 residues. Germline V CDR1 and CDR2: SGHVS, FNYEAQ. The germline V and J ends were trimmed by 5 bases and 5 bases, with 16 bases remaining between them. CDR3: CASSPYGPVDEQYF. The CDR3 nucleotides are TGTGCCAGCAGCCCCTATGGCCCCGTGGACGAGCAGTACTTC. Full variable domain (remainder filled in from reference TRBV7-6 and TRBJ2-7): GAGVSQSPRYKVTKRGQDVALRCDPISGHVSLYWYRQALGQGPEFLTYFNYEAQQDKSGLPNDRFSAERPEGSISTLTIQRTEQRDSAMYRCASSPYGPVDEQYFGPGTRLTVT.

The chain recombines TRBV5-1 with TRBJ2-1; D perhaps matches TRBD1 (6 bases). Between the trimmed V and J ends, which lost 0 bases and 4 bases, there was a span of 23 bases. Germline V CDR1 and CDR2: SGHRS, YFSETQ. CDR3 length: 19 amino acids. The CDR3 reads CASSLGGPSRKGKYNEQFF. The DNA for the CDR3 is TGCGCCAGCAGCTTGGGGGGGCCTAGCCGAAAAGGCAAATACAATGAGCAGTTCTTC.

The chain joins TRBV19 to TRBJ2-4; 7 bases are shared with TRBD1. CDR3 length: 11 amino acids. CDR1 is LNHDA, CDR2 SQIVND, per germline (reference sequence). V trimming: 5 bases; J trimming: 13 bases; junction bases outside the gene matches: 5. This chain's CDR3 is CASSLTGSQYF. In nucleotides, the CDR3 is TGTGCCAGTAGTTTGACAGGGAGCCAGTACTTC.

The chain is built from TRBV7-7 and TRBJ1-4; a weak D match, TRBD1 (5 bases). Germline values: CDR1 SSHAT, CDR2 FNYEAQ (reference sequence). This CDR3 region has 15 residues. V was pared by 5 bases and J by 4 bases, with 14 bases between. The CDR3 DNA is TGTGCCAGCAGCCCATCGCGGGGCAATAATGAAAAACTGTTTTTT. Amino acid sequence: CASSPSRGNNEKLFF.

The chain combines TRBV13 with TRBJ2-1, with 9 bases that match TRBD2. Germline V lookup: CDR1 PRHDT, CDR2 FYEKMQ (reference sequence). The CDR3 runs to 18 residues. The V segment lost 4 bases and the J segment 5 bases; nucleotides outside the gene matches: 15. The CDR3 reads CASSYSLSAGGPDNEQFF. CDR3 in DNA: TGTGCCAGCAGCTATTCCCTCTCGGCGGGGGGGCCAGACAATGAGCAGTTCTTC.

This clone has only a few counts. DNA for the CDR3: TGTGCCTGGAGCCCGGACTACAATGAGCAGTTCTTC. Its translation: CAWSPDYNEQFF. V and J are TRBV30 and TRBJ2-1, with D hard to call. V gave up 3 bases and J gave up 3 bases, with 6 bases separating them. The CDR3 is made up of 12 amino acids. CDR1 is GTSNPN, CDR2 SVGIG, per germline (reference sequence). The whole variable domain, remainder taken from reference TRBV30 and TRBJ2-1, is SQTIHQWPATLVQPVGSPLSLECTVEGTSNPNLYWYRQAAGRGLQLLFYSVGIGQISSEVPQNLSASRPQDRQFILSSKKLLLSDSGFYLCAWSPDYNEQFFGPGTRLTVL.

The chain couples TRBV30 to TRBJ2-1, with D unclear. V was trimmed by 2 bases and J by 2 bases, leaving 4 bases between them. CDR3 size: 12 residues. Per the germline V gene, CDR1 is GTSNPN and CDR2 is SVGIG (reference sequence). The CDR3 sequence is CAWSTPYNEQFF. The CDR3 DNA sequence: TGTGCCTGGAGTACACCCTACAATGAGCAGTTCTTC. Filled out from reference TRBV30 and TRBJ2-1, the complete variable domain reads SQTIHQWPATLVQPVGSPLSLECTVEGTSNPNLYWYRQAAGRGLQLLFYSVGIGQISSEVPQNLSASRPQDRQFILSSKKLLLSDSGFYLCAWSTPYNEQFFGPGTRLTVL.

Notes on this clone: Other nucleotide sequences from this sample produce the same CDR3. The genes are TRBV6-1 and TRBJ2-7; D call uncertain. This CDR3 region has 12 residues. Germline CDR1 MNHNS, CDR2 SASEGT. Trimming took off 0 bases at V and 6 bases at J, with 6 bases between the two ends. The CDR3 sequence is CASSEAGGEQYF. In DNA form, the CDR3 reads TGTGCCAGCAGTGAAGCCGGCGGCGAGCAGTACTTC.

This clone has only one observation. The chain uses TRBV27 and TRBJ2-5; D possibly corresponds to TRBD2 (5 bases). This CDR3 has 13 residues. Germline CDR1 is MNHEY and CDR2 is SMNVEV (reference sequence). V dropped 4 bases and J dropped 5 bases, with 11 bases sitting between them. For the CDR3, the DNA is TGTGCCAGCAGTTGGGGAGTGACGGAGACCCAGTACTTC. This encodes CASSWGVTETQYF.